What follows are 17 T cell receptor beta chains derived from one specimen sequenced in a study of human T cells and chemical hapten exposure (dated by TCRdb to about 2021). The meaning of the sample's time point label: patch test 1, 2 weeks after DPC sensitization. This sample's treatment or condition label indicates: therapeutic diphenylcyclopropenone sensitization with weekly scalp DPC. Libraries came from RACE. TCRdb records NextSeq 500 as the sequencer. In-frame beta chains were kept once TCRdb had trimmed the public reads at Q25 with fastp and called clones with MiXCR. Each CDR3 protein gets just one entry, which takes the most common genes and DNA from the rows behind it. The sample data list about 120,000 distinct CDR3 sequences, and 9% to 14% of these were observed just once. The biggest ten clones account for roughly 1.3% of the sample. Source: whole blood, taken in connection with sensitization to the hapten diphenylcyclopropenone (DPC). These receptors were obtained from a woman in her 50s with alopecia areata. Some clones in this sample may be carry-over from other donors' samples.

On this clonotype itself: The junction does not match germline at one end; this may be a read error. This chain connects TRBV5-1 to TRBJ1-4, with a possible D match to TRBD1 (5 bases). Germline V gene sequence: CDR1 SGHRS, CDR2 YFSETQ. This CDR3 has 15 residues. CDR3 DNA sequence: TGCGCCAGCAGCTTGGCAGGGTTGGCTAATGGAAAACTGTTTTTT. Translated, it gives CASSLAGLANGKLFF. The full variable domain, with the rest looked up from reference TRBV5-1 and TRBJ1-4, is KAGVTQTPRYLIKTRGQQVTLSCSPISGHRSVSWYQQTPGQGLQFLFEYFSETQRNKGNFPGRFSGRQFSNSRSEMNVSTLELGDSALYLCASSLAGLANGKLFFGSGTQLSVL.

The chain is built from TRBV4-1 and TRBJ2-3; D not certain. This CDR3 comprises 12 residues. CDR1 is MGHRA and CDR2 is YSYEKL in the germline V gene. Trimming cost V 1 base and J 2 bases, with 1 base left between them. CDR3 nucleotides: TGCGCCAGCAGCCAAGCCACAGATACGCAGTATTTT. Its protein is CASSQATDTQYF.

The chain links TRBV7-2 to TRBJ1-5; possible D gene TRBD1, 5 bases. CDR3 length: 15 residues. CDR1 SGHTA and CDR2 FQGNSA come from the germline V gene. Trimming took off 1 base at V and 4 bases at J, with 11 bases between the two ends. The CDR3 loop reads CASSLDPGPNQPQHF. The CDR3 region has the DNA TGTGCCAGCAGCTTAGATCCAGGGCCAAATCAGCCCCAGCATTTT.

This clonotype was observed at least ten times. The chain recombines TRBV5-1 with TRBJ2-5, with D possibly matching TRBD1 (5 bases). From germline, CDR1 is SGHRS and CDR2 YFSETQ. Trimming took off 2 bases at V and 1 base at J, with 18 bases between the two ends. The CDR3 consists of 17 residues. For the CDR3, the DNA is TGCGCCAGCAGCTTTGGTCGGACATACTCTTTCCAAGAGACCCAGTACTTC. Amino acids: CASSFGRTYSFQETQYF.

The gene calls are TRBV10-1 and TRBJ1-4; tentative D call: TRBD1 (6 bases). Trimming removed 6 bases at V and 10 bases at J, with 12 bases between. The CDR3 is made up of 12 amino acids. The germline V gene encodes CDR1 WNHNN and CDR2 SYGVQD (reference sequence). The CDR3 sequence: CASSLEGGKLFF. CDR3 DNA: TGCGCCAGCAGCCTCGAGGGGGGAAAACTGTTTTTT.

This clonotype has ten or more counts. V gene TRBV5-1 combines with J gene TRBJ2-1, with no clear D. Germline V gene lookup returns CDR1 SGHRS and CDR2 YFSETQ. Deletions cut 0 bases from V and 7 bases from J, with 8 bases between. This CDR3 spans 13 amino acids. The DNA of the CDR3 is TGCGCCAGCAGCTTGGTTCCCGAGAATGAGCAGTTCTTC. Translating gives CASSLVPENEQFF.

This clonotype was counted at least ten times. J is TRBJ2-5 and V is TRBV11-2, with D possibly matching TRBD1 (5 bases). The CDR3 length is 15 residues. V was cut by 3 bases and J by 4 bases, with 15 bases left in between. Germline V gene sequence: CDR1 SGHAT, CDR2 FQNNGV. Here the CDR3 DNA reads TGTGCCAGCAGCTTGTTAGGGGCCGCTCGAGAGACCCAGTACTTC. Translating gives CASSLLGAARETQYF. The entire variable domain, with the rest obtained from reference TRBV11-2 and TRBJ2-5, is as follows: EAGVAQSPRYKIIEKRQSVAFWCNPISGHATLYWYQQILGQGPKLLIQFQNNGVVDDSQLPKDRFSAERLKGVDSTLKIQPAKLEDSAVYLCASSLLGAARETQYFGPGTRLLVL.

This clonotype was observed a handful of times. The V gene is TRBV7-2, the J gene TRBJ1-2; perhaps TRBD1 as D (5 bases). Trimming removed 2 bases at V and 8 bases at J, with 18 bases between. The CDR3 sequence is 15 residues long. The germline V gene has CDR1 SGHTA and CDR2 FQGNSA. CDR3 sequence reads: CASSLNVGQGQGYTF. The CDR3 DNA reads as TGTGCCAGCAGCTTAAACGTGGGGCAGGGTCAGGGCTACACCTTC.

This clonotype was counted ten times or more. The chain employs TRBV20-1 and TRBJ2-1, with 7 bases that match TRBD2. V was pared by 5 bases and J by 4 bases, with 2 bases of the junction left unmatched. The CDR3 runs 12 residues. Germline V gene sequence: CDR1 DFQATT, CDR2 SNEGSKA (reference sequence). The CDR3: CSAPSGYNEQFF. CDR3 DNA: TGCAGTGCTCCTAGCGGATACAATGAGCAGTTCTTC.

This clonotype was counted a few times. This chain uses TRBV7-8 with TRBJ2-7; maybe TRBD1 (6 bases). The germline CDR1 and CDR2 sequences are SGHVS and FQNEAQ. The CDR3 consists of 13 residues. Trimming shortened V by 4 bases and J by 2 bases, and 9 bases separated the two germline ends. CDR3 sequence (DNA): TGTGCCAGCAGCTCCAGGGACACCTACGAGCAGTACTTC. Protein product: CASSSRDTYEQYF.

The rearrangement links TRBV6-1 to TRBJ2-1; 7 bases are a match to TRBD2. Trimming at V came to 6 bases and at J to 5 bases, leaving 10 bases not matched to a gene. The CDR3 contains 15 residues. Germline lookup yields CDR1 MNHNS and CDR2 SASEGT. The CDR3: CASSPSLAVNNEQFF. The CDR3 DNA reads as TGTGCCAGCAGCCCCAGCCTAGCGGTAAACAATGAGCAGTTCTTC.

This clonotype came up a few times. In DNA, the CDR3 is TGCAGCGTGGGAAGGGACAGACTACTTTACACCTTC. This gives the protein CSVGRDRLLYTF. The gene calls are TRBV29-1 and TRBJ1-2, with TRBD1 matching over 7 bases. The V gene's germline CDR1 is SQVTM and CDR2 ANQGSEA. The V gene end was trimmed by 6 bases and the J gene end by 11 bases; junction bases not matched to a gene: 12. There are 12 residues in the CDR3.

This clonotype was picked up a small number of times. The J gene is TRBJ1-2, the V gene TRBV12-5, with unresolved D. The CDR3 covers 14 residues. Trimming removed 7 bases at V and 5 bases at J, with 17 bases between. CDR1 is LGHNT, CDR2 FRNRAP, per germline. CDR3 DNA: TGTGCTAGTGCCCCGGATACTAGATCGTATGGCTACACCTTC. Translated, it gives CASAPDTRSYGYTF.

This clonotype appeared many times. CDR3: CASLTSTTNTGELFF. The CDR3 nucleotides are TGTGCCAGCCTTACATCAACCACGAACACCGGGGAGCTGTTTTTT. The rearrangement links TRBV6-1 to TRBJ2-2; D uncertain. The CDR3 has 15 residues. V was cut by 8 bases and J by 0 bases, with 13 bases left in between. Germline V gene data show CDR1 as MNHNS and CDR2 as SASEGT.

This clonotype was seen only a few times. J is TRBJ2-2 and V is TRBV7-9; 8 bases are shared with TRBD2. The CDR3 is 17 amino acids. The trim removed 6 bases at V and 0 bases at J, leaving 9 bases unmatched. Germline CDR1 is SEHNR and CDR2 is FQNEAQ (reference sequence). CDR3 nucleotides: TGTGCCAGCAGTCCCACTCCGGGACTAGCGAACACCGGGGAGCTGTTTTTT. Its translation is CASSPTPGLANTGELFF.

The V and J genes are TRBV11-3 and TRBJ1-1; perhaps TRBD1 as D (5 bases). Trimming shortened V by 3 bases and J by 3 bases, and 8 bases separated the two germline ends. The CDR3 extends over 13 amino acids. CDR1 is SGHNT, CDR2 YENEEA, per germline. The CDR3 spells CASSFTGDTEAFF. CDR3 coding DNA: TGTGCCAGCAGCTTTACAGGAGACACTGAAGCTTTCTTT. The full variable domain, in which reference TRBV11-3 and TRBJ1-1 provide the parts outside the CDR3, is EAGVVQSPRYKIIEKKQPVAFWCNPISGHNTLYWYLQNLGQGPELLIRYENEEAVDDSQLPKDRFSAERLKGVDSTLKIQPAELGDSAVYLCASSFTGDTEAFFGQGTRLTVV.

The CDR3 DNA reads TGCAGCGCCGGGACTACCTCCTACAATGAGCAGTTCTTC. This translates into CSAGTTSYNEQFF. The gene calls are TRBV29-1 and TRBJ2-1, with 7 bases fitting TRBD2. Germline V gives CDR1 SQVTM, CDR2 ANQGSEA. Trimming took 7 bases from V and 0 from J; bases not matched to a gene: 3. This CDR3 has 13 amino acids.